This record covers a single T cell receptor (beta chain). The target antigen is unknown. J lost 6 bases, V lost 4 bases, and 6 bases had no gene match. CDR3 size: 15 residues. In germline, CDR1 is SGHTA, CDR2 FQGTGA. The data were taken from a study of shared clonotypes between healthy human individuals. The study separated CD4+ cells into CD45RA+ naive and CD45RA-negative memory subsets. Clones were sequenced by immunoSEQ multiplex PCR, and TCRdb holds only the in-frame ones, with some missing. Of about 2.3 million clones listed, 92% are singletons. General study findings and limits: Naive subsets tended to show greater estimated richness than memory subsets.

This sequence was found in a young man in good health. Some clones in this sample may be carry-over from other donors' samples. This rearrangement joins TRBV7-3 to TRBJ2-2; 9 bases agree with TRBD1. The specimen was naive CD4+ T cells from PBMCs. Specified subset: CD45RA+ positively selected. The CDR3, as DNA: TGTGCCAGCAGCTCGGGGACAGGGTTCTCCGGGGAGCTGTTTTTT. Translation gives CASSSGTGFSGELFF. The variable domain in full, with the rest retrieved from reference TRBV7-3 and TRBJ2-2, is GAGVSQTPSNKVTEKGKYVELRCDPISGHTALYWYRQSLGQGPEFLIYFQGTGAADDSGLPNDRFFAVRPEGSVSTLKIQRTERGDSAVYLCASSSGTGFSGELFFGEGSRLTVL.